A single sample is the source of the 25 T cell receptor beta chains below, sequenced in a study of blood T cell repertoires in COVID-19. TCRdb's copy holds only in-frame clones and misses some; the assay was immunoSEQ multiplex PCR. The table includes around 500,000 clones, approximately 88% detected once. Sequencing was done on a sample of PBMCs or T cells enriched from blood (not recorded which). All receptors derive from a woman between 40 and 50 years old who had recovered from COVID-19.

This sequence joins TRBV2 and TRBJ2-7; 10 nucleotides agree with TRBD2. Germline CDR1 reads SNHLY; CDR2 reads FYNNEI. After removal of 6 bases from V and 6 bases from J, the junction contained 5 bases not matched to a gene. This CDR3 spans 13 amino acids. DNA of the CDR3: TGTGCCAGCAGGGGGACTAGCGCAGGCGAGCAGTACTTC. Its translation: CASRGTSAGEQYF.

The chain is built from TRBV27 and TRBJ2-1; 13 bases are a match to TRBD2. The CDR3 has 16 residues. Looked up from germline, CDR1 is MNHEY and CDR2 is SMNVEV (reference sequence). J lost 12 bases, V lost 0 bases, and 8 bases had no gene match. This CDR3 reads CASSLSPLAGGPSQFF. In DNA form, the CDR3 reads TGTGCCAGCAGTTTATCGCCACTAGCGGGAGGGCCCTCGCAGTTCTTC.

The CDR3 region is CASSSYRDRYYEQYF. CDR3 DNA sequence: TGTGCCAGCAGCTCGTACCGGGACAGATACTACGAGCAGTACTTC. The chain combines TRBV11-2 with TRBJ2-7; 7 nucleotides line up with TRBD1. There are 15 residues in the CDR3. Unmatched junction bases numbered 9, after V lost 4 bases and J lost 3 bases. CDR1 SGHAT and CDR2 FQNNGV come from the germline V gene.

This clone has a single count. This chain links TRBV19 with TRBJ2-4; D uncertain. The length of the CDR3 is 13 residues. Trimming pared 2 bases from V and 8 bases from J, leaving 10 bases between. Germline lookup yields CDR1 LNHDA and CDR2 SQIVND (reference sequence). CDR3 loop: CASSIIRQDIQYF. In DNA form, the CDR3 reads TGTGCCAGTAGTATAATTAGGCAGGACATTCAGTACTTC.

Comments on this clone: The germline gene is not matched at one end of the junction; a read error may be the cause. Written as DNA, the CDR3 is TGTGCCAGCAGCCAAGATGAGGAGCGACCGAGGATCTTC. Its translation is CASSQDEERPRIF. This chain links TRBV3-1 (or the pseudogene TRBV3-2) with TRBJ2-1; no clear D gene. This CDR3 has 13 residues. Germline V gene sequence: CDR1 LGHDT, CDR2 YNNKEL (reference sequence).

This rearrangement joins TRBV5-1 to TRBJ1-4; D is perhaps TRBD1 (6 bases). This CDR3 comprises 15 residues. V was clipped by 3 bases and J by 6 bases, with 15 bases between them. Germline CDR1 is SGHRS and CDR2 is YFSETQ. The CDR3 DNA reads as TGCGCCAGCAGCTCCCTTCGTCCAGGGGATGAAAAACTGTTTTTT. This encodes CASSSLRPGDEKLFF.

A single count supports this clone. The chain carries TRBV5-1 and TRBJ2-3; 13 bases are shared with TRBD2. Looked up from germline, CDR1 is SGHRS and CDR2 is YFSETQ. Trimming removed 3 bases from V and 2 bases from J; junction bases left unmatched: 6. This CDR3 spans 17 amino acids. The CDR3 spells CASSSRLAGGLTDTQYF. The CDR3 DNA is TGCGCCAGCAGCTCAAGACTAGCGGGAGGCCTCACAGATACGCAGTATTTT. The variable domain in full, with the rest retrieved from reference TRBV5-1 and TRBJ2-3, is KAGVTQTPRYLIKTRGQQVTLSCSPISGHRSVSWYQQTPGQGLQFLFEYFSETQRNKGNFPGRFSGRQFSNSRSEMNVSTLELGDSALYLCASSSRLAGGLTDTQYFGPGTRLTVL.

V and J are TRBV9 and TRBJ2-1; 7 nucleotides match TRBD1. The CDR3 runs to 15 residues. From germline, CDR1 is SGDLS and CDR2 YYNGEE. J lost 10 bases, V lost 0 bases, and 10 bases had no gene match. The CDR3 bases are TGTGCCAGCAGCGTAGAACAGGGGAATCTATGGGAGCAGTTCTTC. Protein: CASSVEQGNLWEQFF.

The chain carries TRBV18 and TRBJ1-2, with D possibly matching TRBD1 (6 bases). V lost 3 bases, J lost 4 bases, and 9 bases lay in between. The CDR3 length is 13 residues. Germline V gene data show CDR1 as KGHSH and CDR2 as LQKENI. The CDR3 spells CASSPSDSYGYTF. The CDR3 nucleotides read TGTGCCAGCTCACCGTCGGACAGCTATGGCTACACCTTC.

This rearrangement joins TRBV5-1 to TRBJ2-1; 16 bases map to TRBD2. CDR3 size: 16 residues. Germline loops: CDR1 SGHRS, CDR2 YFSETQ. J gave up 8 bases and V 3 bases, and 5 bases lay outside the gene matches. The CDR3 protein is CASSSGTSGRGYEQFF. DNA of the CDR3: TGCGCCAGCAGCTCGGGGACTAGCGGGAGGGGATATGAGCAGTTCTTC.

The rearrangement links TRBV9 to TRBJ1-1; TRBD1 matches 8 bases. The germline CDR1 and CDR2 sequences are SGDLS and YYNGEE. Germline trimming cut 0 bases from V and 2 bases from J; bases unmatched to any gene: 3. The CDR3 runs to 15 residues. CDR3: CASSVDGTGNTEAFF. The CDR3 DNA follows: TGTGCCAGCAGCGTAGATGGGACAGGAAACACTGAAGCTTTCTTT.

The sample holds one count of this clone. The rearrangement links TRBV3-1 (or the pseudogene TRBV3-2) to TRBJ1-2, with D unresolved. CDR1 LGHDT and CDR2 YNNKEL come from the germline V gene (reference sequence). Trimming removed 0 bases at V and 1 base at J, with 9 bases between. This CDR3 has 15 amino acids. The DNA for the CDR3 is TGTGCCAGCAGCCAAGATCACGCCTATAACTATGGCTACACCTTC. Its translation is CASSQDHAYNYGYTF.

This clone was counted between two and nine times. This chain uses TRBV3-1 (or the pseudogene TRBV3-2) with TRBJ2-2; TRBD2 agrees at 8 bases. Germline trimming cut 2 bases from V and 5 bases from J; bases unmatched to any gene: 7. This CDR3 has 16 residues. Germline CDR1 is LGHDT and CDR2 is YNNKEL (reference sequence). Here the CDR3 DNA reads TGTGCCAGCAGCCAACGCGGGAGGCGGGGGACCGGGGAGCTGTTTTTT. Protein product: CASSQRGRRGTGELFF.

V and J are TRBV27 and TRBJ1-2; D is possibly TRBD1 (5 bases). Germline loops: CDR1 MNHEY, CDR2 SMNVEV (reference sequence). The germline V and J ends were trimmed by 5 bases and 7 bases, with 17 bases remaining between them. This CDR3 spans 14 amino acids. In nucleotides, the CDR3 is TGTGCCAGCAGTCGCAACGGGCAGGGAATTGGCTACACCTTC. Translation: CASSRNGQGIGYTF.

V gene TRBV3-1 (or the pseudogene TRBV3-2) combines with J gene TRBJ2-7, with TRBD2 matching 9 bases. V was clipped by 0 bases and J by 2 bases; unmatched bases: 5. CDR1 LGHDT and CDR2 YNNKEL come from the germline V gene (reference sequence). The CDR3 covers 16 residues. CDR3: CASSQDRLAVAYEQYF. In nucleotides, the CDR3 is TGTGCCAGCAGCCAAGATCGACTAGCGGTTGCCTACGAGCAGTACTTC.

V and J are TRBV9 and TRBJ1-3, with a tentative D call TRBD1 (5 bases). Germline V gives CDR1 SGDLS, CDR2 YYNGEE. Between the trimmed V and J ends, which lost 6 bases and 4 bases, there was a span of 20 bases. The CDR3 is 16 residues long. The CDR3 protein is CASTQDQGLLGNTIYF. DNA of the CDR3: TGTGCCAGCACCCAAGACCAGGGTTTGCTCGGAAACACCATATATTTT.

V usage is TRBV18 and J usage is TRBJ1-1, with D unclear. The V gene lost 4 bases and the J gene lost 9 bases, with 30 bases spanning the gap. The CDR3 contains 18 residues. CDR1 and CDR2 from the germline V gene are KGHSH and LQKENI. The CDR3 here is CASSQSPEGHTDSKKAFF. CDR3 in DNA: TGTGCCAGCTCACAGAGCCCCGAAGGCCACACCGACTCAAAGAAAGCTTTCTTT.

With respect to this clone: This specimen includes other DNA sequences encoding the same CDR3. The chain recombines TRBV7-9 with TRBJ2-5, with 7 bases lining up with TRBD2. V dropped 1 base and J dropped 5; count of bases not matched to a gene: 1. CDR3 length: 13 amino acids. Looked up from germline, CDR1 is SEHNR and CDR2 is FQNEAQ (reference sequence). CDR3 in DNA: TGTGCCAGCAGCTTAGACGGGGGGGAGACCCAGTACTTC. Amino acid sequence: CASSLDGGETQYF.

V gene TRBV5-8 combines with J gene TRBJ1-4; D might be TRBD1 (5 bases). The CDR3 has 17 residues. Germline V CDR1 and CDR2: SGHTS, YDEGEE. With 1 base removed from V and 0 bases from J, the gap between germline ends came to 13 bases. DNA for the CDR3: TGTGCCAGCAGCTTGTTCCCAGGGTCCGCAACTAATGAAAAACTGTTTTTT. Amino acid sequence: CASSLFPGSATNEKLFF.

This clone has only one observation. CDR3 amino acids: CASSPTSYPDTQYF. The CDR3 DNA sequence: TGTGCCAGCAGCCCGACTAGCTACCCAGATACGCAGTATTTT. The chain is built from TRBV7-9 and TRBJ2-3; 7 nucleotides align to TRBD2. V trimming: 5 bases; J trimming: 4 bases; junction bases outside the gene matches: 6. CDR3 length: 14 residues. The germline V gene encodes CDR1 SEHNR and CDR2 FQNEAQ (reference sequence). Looking up the rest from reference TRBV7-9 and TRBJ2-3 gives the full variable domain: DTGVSQNPRHKITKRGQNVTFRCDPISEHNRLYWYRQTLGQGPEFLTYFQNEAQLEKSRLLSDRFSAERPKGSFSTLEIQRTEQGDSAMYLCASSPTSYPDTQYFGPGTRLTVL.

The chain uses TRBV6-2 or TRBV6-3 and TRBJ1-5; tentatively, D is TRBD1 (6 bases). V lost 4 bases and J lost 1, with 17 bases in between. The CDR3 covers 17 residues. The V gene's germline CDR1 is MNHEY and CDR2 SVGEGT. The DNA for the CDR3 is TGTGCCAGCAGTTGGGGGCTTGTGACCAGGAGCAATCAGCCCCAGCATTTT. Its protein is CASSWGLVTRSNQPQHF.

CDR3 sequence (DNA): TGTGCCAGCAGCTTTACTACAGGTCCCAGGGGAGATACGCAGTATTTT. It is translated as CASSFTTGPRGDTQYF. The chain is built from TRBV5-4 and TRBJ2-3; possible D gene TRBD1, 6 bases. The germline V gene encodes CDR1 SGHNT and CDR2 YYREEE (reference sequence). V gave up 2 bases and J gave up 5 bases, with 18 bases separating them. This CDR3 is built from 16 residues.

A few counts support this clone. This chain links TRBV19 with TRBJ1-5; TRBD1 agrees at 7 bases. The J segment lost 6 bases and the V segment lost 9 bases, leaving 8 bases of the junction unmatched. Germline V CDR1 and CDR2: LNHDA, SQIVND (reference sequence). The CDR3 consists of 13 residues. The CDR3 coding sequence is TGTGCCAGCAACAGGGGTTGGGGTCAGCCCCAGCATTTT. Its translation is CASNRGWGQPQHF.

The chain is built from TRBV4-2 and TRBJ2-3; unclear D gene. Trimming removed 1 base at V and 2 bases at J, with 10 bases between. This CDR3 has 15 residues. Germline values: CDR1 LGHNA, CDR2 YNFKEQ. The CDR3 DNA follows: TGTGCCAGCAGCCAAGCTAGATCTTACACAGATACGCAGTATTTT. It translates to CASSQARSYTDTQYF.

This clone was recorded a few times. The CDR3 sequence is CASSGSLAGSYNEQFF. CDR3 nucleotides: TGTGCCAGTAGTGGGTCGCTAGCGGGCTCCTACAATGAGCAGTTCTTC. This sequence joins TRBV19 and TRBJ2-1, with TRBD2 identical over 8 bases. The CDR3 runs to 16 residues. Trimming cost V 5 bases and J 0 bases; bases outside gene matches: 6. Germline V lookup: CDR1 LNHDA, CDR2 SQIVND (reference sequence).